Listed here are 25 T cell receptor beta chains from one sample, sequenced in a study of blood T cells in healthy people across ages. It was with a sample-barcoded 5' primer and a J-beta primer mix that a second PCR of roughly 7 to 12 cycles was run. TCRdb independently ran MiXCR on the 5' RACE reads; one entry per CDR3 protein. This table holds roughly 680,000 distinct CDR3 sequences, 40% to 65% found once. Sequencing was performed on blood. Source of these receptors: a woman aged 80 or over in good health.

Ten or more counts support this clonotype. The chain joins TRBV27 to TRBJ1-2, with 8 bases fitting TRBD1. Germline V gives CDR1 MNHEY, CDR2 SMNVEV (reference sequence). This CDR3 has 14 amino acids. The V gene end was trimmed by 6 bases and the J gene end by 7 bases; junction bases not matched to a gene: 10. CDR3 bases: TGTGCCAGCAGGCCTACAGGGGGGAGTCTTGGCTACACCTTC. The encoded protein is CASRPTGGSLGYTF.

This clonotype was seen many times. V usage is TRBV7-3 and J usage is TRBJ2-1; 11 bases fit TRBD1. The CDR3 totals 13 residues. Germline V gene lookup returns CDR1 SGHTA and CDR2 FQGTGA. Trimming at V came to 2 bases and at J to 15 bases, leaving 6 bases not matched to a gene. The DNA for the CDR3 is TGTGCCAGCAGCTTAGCAGGACAGGGGGCTCCGTTCTTC. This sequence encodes CASSLAGQGAPFF.

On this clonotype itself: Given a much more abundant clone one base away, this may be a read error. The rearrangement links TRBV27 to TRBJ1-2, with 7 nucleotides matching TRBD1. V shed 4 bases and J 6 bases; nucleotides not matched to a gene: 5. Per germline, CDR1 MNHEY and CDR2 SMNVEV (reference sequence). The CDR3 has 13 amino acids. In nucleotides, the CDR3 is TGTGCCAGCAGTTGGACAGGAAGCAATGGCTACACCTTC. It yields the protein CASSWTGSNGYTF.

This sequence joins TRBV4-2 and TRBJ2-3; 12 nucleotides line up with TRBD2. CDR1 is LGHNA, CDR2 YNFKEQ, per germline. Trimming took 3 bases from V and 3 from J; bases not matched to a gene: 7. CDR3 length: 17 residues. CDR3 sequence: CASSHTLAGGPTDTQYF. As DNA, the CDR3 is TGTGCCAGCAGCCATACTCTAGCGGGGGGGCCTACAGATACGCAGTATTTT.

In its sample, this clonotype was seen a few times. As DNA, the CDR3 is TGTGCCAGCAGACCAGCGGGGGGGCAGGTCAATGAGCAGTACTTC. This sequence encodes CASRPAGGQVNEQYF. V is TRBV12-3 or TRBV12-4 and J is TRBJ2-7, with 10 bases that match TRBD2. V lost 6 bases and J lost 7; bases outside the gene matches: 12. This CDR3 is 15 amino acids long.

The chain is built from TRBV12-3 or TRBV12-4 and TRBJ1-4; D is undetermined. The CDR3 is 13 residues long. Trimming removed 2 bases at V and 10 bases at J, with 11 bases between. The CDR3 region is CASSLPPGGKLFF. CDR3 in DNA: TGTGCCAGCAGTTTACCCCCAGGCGGAAAACTGTTTTTT.

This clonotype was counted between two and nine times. The chain's CDR3 is CSARDLPQVNYGYTF. The CDR3 nucleotides are TGCAGTGCTAGAGATTTGCCACAAGTTAACTATGGCTACACCTTC. V is TRBV20-1 and J is TRBJ1-2; D is unresolved. Trimming shortened V by 0 bases and J by 1 base, and 12 bases separated the two germline ends. The CDR3 is made up of 15 amino acids. CDR1 is DFQATT, CDR2 SNEGSKA, per germline (reference sequence).

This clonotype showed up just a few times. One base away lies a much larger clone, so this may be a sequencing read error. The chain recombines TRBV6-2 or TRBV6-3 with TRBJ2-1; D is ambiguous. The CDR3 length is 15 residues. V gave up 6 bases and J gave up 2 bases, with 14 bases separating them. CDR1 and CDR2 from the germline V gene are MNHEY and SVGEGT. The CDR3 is CASSLDGLAYNEQFF. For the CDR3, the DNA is TGTGCCAGCAGCCTCGACGGCCTAGCCTACAATGAGCAGTTCTTC.

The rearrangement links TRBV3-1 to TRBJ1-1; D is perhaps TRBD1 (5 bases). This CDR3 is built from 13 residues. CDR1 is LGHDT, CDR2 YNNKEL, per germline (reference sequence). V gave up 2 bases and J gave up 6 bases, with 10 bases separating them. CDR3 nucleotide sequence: TGTGCCAGCAGCCAAAGAGGGGCGTCTGAAGCTTTCTTT. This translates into CASSQRGASEAFF.

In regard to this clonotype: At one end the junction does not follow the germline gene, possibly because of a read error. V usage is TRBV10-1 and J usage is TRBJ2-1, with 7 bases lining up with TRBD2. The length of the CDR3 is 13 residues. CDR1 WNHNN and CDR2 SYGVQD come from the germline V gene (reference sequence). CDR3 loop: CASSESPARERFF. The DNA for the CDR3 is TGCGCCAGCAGTGAAAGCCCAGCGCGGGAGCGGTTCTTC.

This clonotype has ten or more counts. The CDR3 reads CASSSVTAHNEKLFF. The CDR3 nucleotides read TGTGCCAGCAGTTCGGTGACAGCCCATAATGAAAAACTGTTTTTT. The chain combines TRBV27 with TRBJ1-4; possible D gene TRBD1, 5 bases. Trimming stripped 4 bases from V and 4 bases from J, with 13 bases between. Germline V gene lookup returns CDR1 MNHEY and CDR2 SMNVEV (reference sequence). This CDR3 is 15 amino acids long.

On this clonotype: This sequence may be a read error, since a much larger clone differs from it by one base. CDR3 sequence: CGAKRDSGGGNEQFF. The CDR3 nucleotides are TGCGGCGCTAAACGGGATAGCGGGGGGGGGAATGAGCAGTTCTTC. The genes are TRBV29-1 and TRBJ2-1, with TRBD2 identical over 11 bases. The CDR3 totals 15 residues. CDR1 and CDR2 (germline): SQVTM, ANQGSEA.

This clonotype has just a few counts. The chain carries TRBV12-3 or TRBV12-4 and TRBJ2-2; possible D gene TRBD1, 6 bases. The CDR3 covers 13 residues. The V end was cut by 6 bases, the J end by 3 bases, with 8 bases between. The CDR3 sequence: CASSGQYTGELFF. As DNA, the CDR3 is TGTGCCAGCAGCGGACAGTACACCGGGGAGCTGTTTTTT.

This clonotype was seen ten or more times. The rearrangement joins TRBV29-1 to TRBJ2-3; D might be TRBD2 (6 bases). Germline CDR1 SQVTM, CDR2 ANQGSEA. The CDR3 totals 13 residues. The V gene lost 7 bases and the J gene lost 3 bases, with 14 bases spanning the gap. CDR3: CSGKEGGTDTQYF. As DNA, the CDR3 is TGCAGCGGGAAGGAGGGAGGAACAGATACGCAGTATTTT.

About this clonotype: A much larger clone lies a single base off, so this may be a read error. CDR3 loop: CASSQTGVGWVEQYF. The CDR3 DNA follows: TGTGCCAGCAGCCAAACAGGGGTCGGATGGGTTGAGCAGTACTTC. The V gene is TRBV21-1, the J gene TRBJ2-5; the table's TRBD1 call for D was not verified on the DNA. TRBV21-1 is an annotated pseudogene. This CDR3 region has 15 residues.

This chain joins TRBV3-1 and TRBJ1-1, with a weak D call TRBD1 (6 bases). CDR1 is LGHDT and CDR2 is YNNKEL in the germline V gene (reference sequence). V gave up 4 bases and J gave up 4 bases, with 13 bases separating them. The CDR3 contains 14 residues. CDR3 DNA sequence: TGTGCCAGCAGCCCAGACAGGTCTATCACTGAAGCTTTCTTT. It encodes CASSPDRSITEAFF.

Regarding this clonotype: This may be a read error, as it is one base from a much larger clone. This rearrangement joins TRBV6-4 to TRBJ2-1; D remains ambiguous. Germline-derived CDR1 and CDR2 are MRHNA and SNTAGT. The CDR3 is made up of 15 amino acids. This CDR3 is CTSSEGLGYYPPQFF. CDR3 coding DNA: TGTACCAGCAGTGAAGGTCTCGGCTACTACCCACCTCAGTTCTTC.

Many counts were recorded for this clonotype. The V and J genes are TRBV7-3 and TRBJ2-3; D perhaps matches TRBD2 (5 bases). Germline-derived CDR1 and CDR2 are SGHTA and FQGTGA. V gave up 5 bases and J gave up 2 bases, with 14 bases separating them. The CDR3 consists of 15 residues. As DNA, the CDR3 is TGTGCCAGCAGCCGTAGAACTAGGGCCACAGATACGCAGTATTTT. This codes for CASSRRTRATDTQYF. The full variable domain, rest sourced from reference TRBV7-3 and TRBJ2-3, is GAGVSQTPSNKVTEKGKYVELRCDPISGHTALYWYRQSLGQGPEFLIYFQGTGAADDSGLPNDRFFAVRPEGSVSTLKIQRTERGDSAVYLCASSRRTRATDTQYFGPGTRLTVL.

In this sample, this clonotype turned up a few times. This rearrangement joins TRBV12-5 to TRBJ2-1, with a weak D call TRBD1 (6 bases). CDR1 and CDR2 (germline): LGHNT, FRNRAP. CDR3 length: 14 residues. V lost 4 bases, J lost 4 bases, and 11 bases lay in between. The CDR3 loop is CASGSGHGYNEQFF. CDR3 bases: TGTGCTAGTGGTTCGGGACACGGATACAATGAGCAGTTCTTC.

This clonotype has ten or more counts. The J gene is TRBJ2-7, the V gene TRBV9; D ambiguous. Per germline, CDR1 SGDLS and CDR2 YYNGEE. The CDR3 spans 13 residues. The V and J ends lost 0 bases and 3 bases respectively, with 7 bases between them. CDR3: CASSVGPDYEQYF. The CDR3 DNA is TGTGCCAGCAGCGTAGGTCCGGACTACGAGCAGTACTTC.

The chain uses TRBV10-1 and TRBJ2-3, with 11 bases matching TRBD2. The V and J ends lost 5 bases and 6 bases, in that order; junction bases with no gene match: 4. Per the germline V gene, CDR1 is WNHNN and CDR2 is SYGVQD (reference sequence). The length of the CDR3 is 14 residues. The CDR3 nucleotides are TGCGCCAGCAGTACTAGCGGGAGATTGGATACGCAGTATTTT. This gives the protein CASSTSGRLDTQYF.

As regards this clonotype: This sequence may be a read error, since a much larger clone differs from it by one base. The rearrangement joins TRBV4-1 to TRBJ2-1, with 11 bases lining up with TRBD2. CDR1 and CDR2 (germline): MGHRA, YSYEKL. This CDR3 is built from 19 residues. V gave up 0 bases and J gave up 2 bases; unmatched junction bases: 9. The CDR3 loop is CASSQEPSGRTIPYNEQFF. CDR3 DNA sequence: TGCGCCAGCAGCCAAGAGCCTAGCGGGAGGACCATCCCCTACAATGAGCAGTTCTTC.

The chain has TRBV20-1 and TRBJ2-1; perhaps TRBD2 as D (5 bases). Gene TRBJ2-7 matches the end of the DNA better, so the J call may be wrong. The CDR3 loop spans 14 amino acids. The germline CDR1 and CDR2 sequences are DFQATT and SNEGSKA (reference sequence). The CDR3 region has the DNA TGCAGTGCCCAGAGGGCGCAGACTTACAATGAGCAGTACTTC. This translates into CSAQRAQTYNEQYF.

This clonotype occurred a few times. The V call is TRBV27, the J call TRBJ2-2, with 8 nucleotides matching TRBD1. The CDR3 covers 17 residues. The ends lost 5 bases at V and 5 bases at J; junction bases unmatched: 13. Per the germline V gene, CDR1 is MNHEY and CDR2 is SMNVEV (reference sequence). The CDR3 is CASSTLTGGPSTGELFF. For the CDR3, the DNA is TGTGCCAGCAGTACCCTCACAGGGGGACCGTCGACCGGGGAGCTGTTTTTT.

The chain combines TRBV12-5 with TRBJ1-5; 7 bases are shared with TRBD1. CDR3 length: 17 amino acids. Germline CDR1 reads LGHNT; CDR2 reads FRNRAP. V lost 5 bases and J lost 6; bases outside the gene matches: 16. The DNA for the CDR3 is TGTGCTAGTGGTACCCAGGGACAGACTCCCGGGCGTCAGCCCCAGCATTTT. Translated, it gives CASGTQGQTPGRQPQHF.